The rows below give T cell receptor beta chains drawn from one sample of a study of cytomegalovirus exposure and HLA in healthy donors. Clones were sequenced by immunoSEQ multiplex PCR, and TCRdb holds only the in-frame ones, with some missing. The table has 90,000 or so clones, around 84% seen once. Input material: PBMCs. The receptors shown here come from a man aged 18 to 30 in good health and CMV-seropositive. Both conserved end residues are part of each CDR3. D genes are given only for firm matches. Clone size is given for some rows only: seen once, a few or many times, or a class if the clone is expanded.

j_call clone_size v_call d_call cdr3_nt cdr3_aa
TRBJ1-1 - TRBV5-6 - TGTGCCAGCAGCTGGACAGAGAACACTGAAGCTTTCTTT CASSWTENTEAFF
TRBJ2-1 few TRBV7-8 - TGTGCCAGCAGCTTATCCGGGGGGCTTGAGCAGTTCTTC CASSLSGGLEQFF
TRBJ1-2 - TRBV9 - TGTGCCAGCTCCCCCGGGTTCCTCGATAATGGCTACACCTTC CASSPGFLDNGYTF
TRBJ2-1 - TRBV6-4 - TGTGCCAGCAGCCCGGCGTTGGGCTCGCGCAATGAGCAGTTCTTC CASSPALGSRNEQFF
TRBJ2-3 once TRBV29-1 TRBD2 TGCAGCGTTTTTGTTCCCGGGACTACTAGCACAGATACGCAGTATTTT CSVFVPGTTSTDTQYF
TRBJ2-6 - TRBV6-6 - TGTGCCAGCAGTTACCCCGGGGTCTCTGGGGCCAACGTCCTGACTTTC CASSYPGVSGANVLTF
TRBJ2-5 - TRBV11-3 - TGTGCCAGCAGCTTGGGCAGGGGTGTGGAGACCCAGTACTTC CASSLGRGVETQYF
TRBJ2-7 - TRBV15 TRBD2 TGTGCCACCAGCAGTCTCCCCGAGACTAGCGGGCTATACGAGCAGTACTTC CATSSLPETSGLYEQYF
TRBJ2-2 - TRBV15 TRBD2 TGTGCCACCAGCAGGATGAGCGGGAGGGTTAATGGAGGGGAGCTGTTTTTT CATSRMSGRVNGGELFF
TRBJ1-1 many TRBV4-2 - TGTGCCAGCAGCCAAGATCCAGGGAACACTGAAGCTTTCTTT CASSQDPGNTEAFF
TRBJ2-1 - TRBV4-2 - TGTGCCAGCAGCCAAGGGAGCCACGGGTTTGGCTACAATGAGCAGTTCTTC CASSQGSHGFGYNEQFF
TRBJ2-1 few TRBV19 TRBD1 TGTGCCACCTGTGAGACAGGGCGATCCAATGAGCAGTTCTTC CATCETGRSNEQFF
TRBJ1-2 - TRBV10-1 - TGCGCCAGCAGTCCCGGGAGATCGGATGGCTACACCTTC CASSPGRSDGYTF
TRBJ2-7 - TRBV28 TRBD1 TGTGCCAGCACCTTTGGGGGGACAGGGGAAATTTCGGTCTACGAGCAGTACTTC CASTFGGTGEISVYEQYF
TRBJ2-3 few TRBV6-1 TRBD2 TGTGCCAGCAGTGAGGGGACTAGCTACAAAACAGATACGCAGTATTTT CASSEGTSYKTDTQYF
TRBJ2-7 - TRBV7-2 - TGTGCCAGCAGCTTAATCGTCGAGGGCCTATACGAGCAGTACTTC CASSLIVEGLYEQYF
TRBJ2-7 once TRBV6-5 - TGTGCCAGCAGTTCCACAGGGACCTGGTACTTC CASSSTGTWYF
TRBJ2-7 - TRBV28 - TGTGCCAGCAGTTTCAACAGGGCCAACGAGCAGTACTTC CASSFNRANEQYF
TRBJ2-4 few TRBV29-1 - TGCAGCGCCGGGGGGGGACAGGGACGAAACATTCAGTACTTC CSAGGGQGRNIQYF
TRBJ2-5 - TRBV30 - TGTGCCTCTGGACAGCAAGAGACCCAGTACTTC CASGQQETQYF
TRBJ1-2 - TRBV9 - TGTGCCAGCAGCGTAGCTTTCACGGGGAAATATGGCTACACCTTC CASSVAFTGKYGYTF
TRBJ2-3 - TRBV7-2 TRBD1 TGTGCCAGCAGCACGTACAGGGGAATGACAGATACGCAGTATTTT CASSTYRGMTDTQYF
TRBJ1-1 - TRBV27 TRBD1 TGTGCCAGCAGTTTTCGGACAGGGGGCGATGAAGCTTTCTTT CASSFRTGGDEAFF
TRBJ2-7 - TRBV10-3 - TGTGCCATCACCGCCGGGACTTATTACGAGCAGTACTTC CAITAGTYYEQYF
TRBJ2-5 - TRBV2 - TGTGCCAGCAGTGAAAGAGGGCTAGAGACCCAGTACTTC CASSERGLETQYF
TRBJ2-5 - TRBV2 - TGTGCCAGCAGTGAAGGGAGGTTATACTTC CASSEGRLYF
TRBJ2-3 - TRBV5-6 - TGTGCCAGCAGCTTGGAGCGGCTACAGGATACGCAGTATTTT CASSLERLQDTQYF
TRBJ2-5 - TRBV5-5 TRBD2 TGTGCCAGCAGCCTAATGAGGGAGGGGGAGACCCAGTACTTC CASSLMREGETQYF
TRBJ2-2 - TRBV10-3 TRBD2 TGTGCCATCAGCGGGACTAGCGGGAGTAGCACCGGGGAGCTGTTTTTT CAISGTSGSSTGELFF
TRBJ2-2 - TRBV6-6 TRBD1 TGTGCCAGCAGTCCGGGACAGGGTGCCGGGGAGCTGTTTTTT CASSPGQGAGELFF
TRBJ1-3 - TRBV9 - TGTGCCAGCAGCGTAGAAGGACAGACCTCTGGAAACACCATATATTTT CASSVEGQTSGNTIYF
TRBJ2-3 - TRBV10-2 - TGCGCCAGCAGTGATACAGGCACTAGCACAGATACGCAGTATTTT CASSDTGTSTDTQYF
TRBJ2-4 - TRBV4-1 - TGCGCCAGCAGCCAACTACAGCTAGCCAAAAACATTCAGTACTTC CASSQLQLAKNIQYF
TRBJ2-6 few TRBV4-2 - TGTGCCAGCAGCCAAGATTCTAACTCTGGGGCCAACGTCCTGACTTTC CASSQDSNSGANVLTF
TRBJ2-1 - TRBV27 TRBD2 TGTGCCAGCAGTTTATATCCGGAGACTAGCGCCTCCTACAATGAGCAGTTCTTC CASSLYPETSASYNEQFF
TRBJ1-2 - TRBV2 TRBD1 TGTGCCAGCAGTGAAGAAGAAGGACAGGGGGCTTATGGCTACACCTTC CASSEEEGQGAYGYTF
TRBJ1-1 - TRBV11-1 TRBD1 TGTGCCAGCAGCTTAGCGGGACAGGGGACTGAAGCTTTCTTT CASSLAGQGTEAFF
TRBJ2-2 - TRBV11-2 - TGTGCCAGCAGATACGGTCCCGGGGAGCTGTTTTTT CASRYGPGELFF
TRBJ2-2 - TRBV29-1 - TGCAGCGTGCCTCAGGGATACACCGGGGAGCTGTTTTTT CSVPQGYTGELFF
TRBJ2-3 - TRBV19 - TGTGCCAGTAGTCTGGGACTTACTCGAAGCACAGATACGCAGTATTTT CASSLGLTRSTDTQYF
TRBJ2-4 - TRBV12-5 - TGTGCTAGTGGTGAGGGTCCAGCCAAAAACATTCAGTACTTC CASGEGPAKNIQYF
TRBJ2-1 - TRBV7-3 TRBD1 TGTGCCAGCAGCTGGAAGGGACAGGGGAATGAGCAGTTCTTC CASSWKGQGNEQFF
TRBJ2-1 - TRBV2 - TGTGCCAGTTCTCCCGCGGCGGGGAACAATGAGCAGTTCTTC CASSPAAGNNEQFF
TRBJ2-2 - TRBV29-1 - TGCAGCGGGATTAGGGACACTGGGGAGCTGTTTTTT CSGIRDTGELFF
TRBJ1-2 once TRBV19 TRBD1 TGTGCCAGTAGTAACTCCCAGGGGGCGCTTGGCTACACCTTC CASSNSQGALGYTF
TRBJ2-7 - TRBV6-5 - TGTGCCAGCAGTTACGAGCGATCCCACGAGCAGTACTTC CASSYERSHEQYF
TRBJ2-3 - TRBV5-1 TRBD1 TGCGCCAGCAGCTTGTGGCAGGGGGCAGATACGCAGTATTTT CASSLWQGADTQYF
TRBJ1-2 - TRBV12-2 - TGTGCAAGTCGCCCCAGGTTGACTAACTATGGCTACACCTTC CASRPRLTNYGYTF
TRBJ1-2 - TRBV5-1 TRBD1 TGCGCCAGCAGCTTGGATGGACAGGATTATGGCTACACCTTC CASSLDGQDYGYTF
TRBJ2-2 - TRBV9 - TGTGCCAGCAGCGTAGTTGGACAGCCCAAAACCGGGGAGCTGTTTTTT CASSVVGQPKTGELFF
TRBJ2-7 - TRBV27 - TGTGCCAGCAGGGGACTGGCCGGTATCAACGAGCAGTACTTC CASRGLAGINEQYF
TRBJ2-3 - TRBV4-1 TRBD2 TGCGCCAGCAGCCAGACCGGGACTAGCGTAGCAGATACGCAGTATTTT CASSQTGTSVADTQYF
TRBJ2-6 - TRBV2 - TGTGCCAGCAGGGGCCCGGCTAGCTTATGGCCTGGGGCCAACGTCCTGACTTTC CASRGPASLWPGANVLTF
TRBJ1-2 once TRBV18 TRBD1 TGTGCCAGCTCACCAACAGGGGTATTGGACTATGGCTACACCTTC CASSPTGVLDYGYTF
TRBJ2-7 - TRBV6-5 - TGTGCCAGCAGTTACTCAAGCAGGTTCTACGAGCAGTACTTC CASSYSSRFYEQYF
TRBJ2-7 - TRBV7-2 TRBD1 TGTGCCAGCAGCCACCCGGGACAGGGCTCCTACGAGCAGTACTTC CASSHPGQGSYEQYF
TRBJ2-1 many TRBV6-6 TRBD2 TGTGCCAGCAGTTACCTGCAGCGGGAGTCTAGTGAGCAGTTCTTC CASSYLQRESSEQFF
TRBJ1-2 - TRBV18 TRBD1 TGTGCCAGCTCACCAACGGGACAGGGTTCCTATGGCTACACCTTC CASSPTGQGSYGYTF
TRBJ2-5 - TRBV2 TRBD2 TGTGCCAGCAGTGAAAGGAATAGCGGGAGGATCTCCCAAGAGACCCAGTACTTC CASSERNSGRISQETQYF